This T cell receptor (beta chain) was found in a study of T cells in localized non-small cell lung cancer. Study-level results: Median detection of top 100 tumor clones in adjacent lung was roughly 61 clones.

The CDR3 spans 17 residues. Germline V gives CDR1 GTSNPN, CDR2 SVGIG (reference sequence). V lost 3 bases to trimming and J lost 7 bases; unmatched junction nucleotides: 13. The protocol was immunoSEQ multiplex PCR, while the TCRdb copy is restricted to in-frame clones and leaves out a portion. The sample carries some 26,000 clones, approximately 90% recorded once. Details on this clone: What it binds is unknown.

The J gene is TRBJ2-1, the V gene TRBV30, with TRBD2 matching over 12 bases. The input for sequencing was peripheral blood, taken before any cancer treatment. The source is a woman aged 18-55 years with stage I lung adenocarcinoma. CDR3 coding DNA: TGTGCCTGGAGCTCCTGGCGGACTAGCGGGATAGGAAATGAGCAGTTCTTC. This gives the protein CAWSSWRTSGIGNEQFF.